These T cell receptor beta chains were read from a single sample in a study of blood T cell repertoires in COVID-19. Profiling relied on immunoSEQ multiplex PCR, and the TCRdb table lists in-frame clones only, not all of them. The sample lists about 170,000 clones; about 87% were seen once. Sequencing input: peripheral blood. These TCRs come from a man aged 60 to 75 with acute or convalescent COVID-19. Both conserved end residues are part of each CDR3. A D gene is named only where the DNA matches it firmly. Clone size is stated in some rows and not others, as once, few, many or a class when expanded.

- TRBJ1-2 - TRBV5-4 CASRRTELNGYTF TGTGCCAGCAGGAGGACAGAACTAAATGGCTACACCTTC
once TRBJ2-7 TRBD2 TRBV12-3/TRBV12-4 CASRRAGTYEQYF TGTGCCAGCAGGAGAGCGGGAACCTACGAGCAGTACTTC
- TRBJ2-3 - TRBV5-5 CASSFGSVGRGADTQYF TGTGCCAGCAGCTTTGGGTCAGTGGGCAGGGGGGCAGATACGCAGTATTTT
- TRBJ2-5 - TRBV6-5 CASKKNSPQETQYF TGTGCCAGCAAAAAAAACAGTCCGCAAGAGACCCAGTACTTC
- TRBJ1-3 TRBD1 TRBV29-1 CSVTGGNAGNTIYF TGCAGCGTGACAGGGGGAAACGCTGGAAACACCATATATTTT
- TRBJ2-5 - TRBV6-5 CASSLGVETQYF TGTGCCAGCTCTTTAGGGGTCGAGACCCAGTACTTC
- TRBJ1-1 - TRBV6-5 CASRRGVNTEAFF TGTGCCAGCAGAAGGGGCGTGAACACTGAAGCTTTCTTT
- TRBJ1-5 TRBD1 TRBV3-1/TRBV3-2 CASSQARGQQPQHF TGTGCCAGCAGCCAAGCCAGGGGGCAGCAGCCCCAGCATTTT
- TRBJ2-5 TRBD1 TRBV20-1 CSASWDSDKETQYF TGCAGTGCTAGTTGGGACAGCGACAAAGAGACCCAGTACTTC
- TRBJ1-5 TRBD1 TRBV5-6 CASSLRGPSNQPQHF TGTGCCAGCAGCCTTAGGGGGCCCAGCAATCAGCCCCAGCATTTT
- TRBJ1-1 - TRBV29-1 CSACQGKNTEAFF TGCAGCGCCTGTCAGGGTAAGAACACTGAAGCTTTCTTT
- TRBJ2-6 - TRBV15 CATSRGGAGAISGANVLTF TGTGCCACCAGCAGAGGGGGGGCGGGGGCCATCTCTGGGGCCAACGTCCTGACTTTC
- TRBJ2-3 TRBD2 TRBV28 CASSLTSGGLLDTQYF TGTGCCAGCAGTTTAACTAGCGGGGGATTACTTGATACGCAGTATTTT
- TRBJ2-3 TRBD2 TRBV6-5 CASSLRGLAVPDTQYF TGTGCCAGCAGTTTACGAGGACTAGCGGTTCCAGATACGCAGTATTTT
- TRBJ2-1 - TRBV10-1 CASSESQGLNEQFF TGCGCCAGCAGTGAAAGCCAGGGGCTAAATGAGCAGTTCTTC
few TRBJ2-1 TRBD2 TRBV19 CASSQLAGGFRDEQFF TGTGCCAGTAGTCAACTAGCGGGAGGGTTCAGGGATGAGCAGTTCTTC
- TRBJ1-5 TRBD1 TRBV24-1 CATSRQGEQPQHF TGTGCCACCAGTAGACAGGGAGAACAGCCCCAGCATTTT
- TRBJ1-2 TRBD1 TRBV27 CASSPRTGNYGYTF TGTGCCAGCAGTCCACGGACAGGGAACTATGGCTACACCTTC
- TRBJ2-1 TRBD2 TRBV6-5 CASSYSPTSGVSILF TGTGCCAGCAGTTACTCGCCGACTAGCGGGGTGAGTATCCTCTTC
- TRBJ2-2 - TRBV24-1 CATSDFIAGELFF TGTGCCACCAGTGATTTTATCGCCGGGGAGCTGTTTTTT
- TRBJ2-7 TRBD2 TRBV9 CASSARSGASSYEQYF TGTGCCAGCAGCGCCCGTAGCGGGGCCAGCTCCTACGAGCAGTACTTC
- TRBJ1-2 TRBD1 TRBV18 CASSPETSGQGAHYGYTF TGTGCCAGCTCACCGGAAACCTCGGGACAGGGGGCCCACTATGGCTACACCTTC
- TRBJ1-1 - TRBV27 CASSLTRNTEAFF TGTGCCAGCAGTTTAACCAGGAACACTGAAGCTTTCTTT
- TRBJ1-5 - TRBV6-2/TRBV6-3 CASSRTGGQPQHF TGTGCCAGCAGTCGCACGGGTGGGCAGCCCCAGCATTTT
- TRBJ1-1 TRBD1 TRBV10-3 CAISEGRTGRTEAFF TGTGCCATCAGTGAGGGGAGGACAGGGAGAACTGAAGCTTTCTTT
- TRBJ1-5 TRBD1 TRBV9 CASSQGDRARQPQHF TGTGCCAGCAGCCAAGGTGACAGGGCCCGGCAGCCCCAGCATTTT
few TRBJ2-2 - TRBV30 CAWIRAGTGELFF TGTGCCTGGATTAGGGCGGGCACCGGGGAGCTGTTTTTT
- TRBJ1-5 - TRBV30 CAWSAGGDKPQHF TGTGCCTGGAGTGCGGGAGGGGACAAGCCCCAGCATTTT
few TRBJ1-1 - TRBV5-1 CASSLWQNTEAFF TGCGCCAGCAGCTTGTGGCAAAACACTGAAGCTTTCTTT
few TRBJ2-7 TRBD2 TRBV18 CASSGTSGGDEQYF TGTGCCAGCTCAGGGACTAGCGGGGGCGACGAGCAGTACTTC
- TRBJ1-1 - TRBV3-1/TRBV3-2 CASTAEGGVDTEAFF TGTGCCAGCACCGCCGAGGGGGGGGTGGACACTGAAGCTTTCTTT
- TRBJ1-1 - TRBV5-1 CASSLDGLNTEAFF TGCGCCAGCAGCTTGGATGGGCTGAACACTGAAGCTTTCTTT
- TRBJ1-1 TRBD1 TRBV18 CASSEGTGGGTEAFF TGTGCCAGCTCAGAGGGGACAGGGGGTGGCACTGAAGCTTTCTTT
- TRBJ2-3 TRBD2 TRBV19 CASSILGGRGTDTQYF TGTGCCAGTAGTATTCTGGGCGGGAGGGGGACAGATACGCAGTATTTT
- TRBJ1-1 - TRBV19 CASSKRESGPNTEAFF TGTGCCAGTAGTAAGCGGGAGTCGGGCCCGAACACTGAAGCTTTCTTT
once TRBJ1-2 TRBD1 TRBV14 CASSYRGGPYGYTF TGTGCCAGCAGCTACAGGGGGGGACCTTATGGCTACACCTTC
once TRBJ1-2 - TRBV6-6 CASSYRGGEYGYGYTF TGTGCCAGCAGTTATCGGGGTGGGGAATACGGCTATGGCTACACCTTC
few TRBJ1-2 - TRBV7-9 CASSLVAGYGYTF TGTGCCAGCAGCTTGGTCGCCGGCTATGGCTACACCTTC
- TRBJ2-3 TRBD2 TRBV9 CASSVGFGRGDTQYF TGTGCCAGCAGCGTAGGATTTGGGAGGGGAGATACGCAGTATTTT
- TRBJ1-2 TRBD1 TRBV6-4 CASSGTGGYGYTF TGTGCCAGCAGCGGAACAGGGGGCTATGGCTACACCTTC
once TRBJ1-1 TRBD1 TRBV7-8 CASSVYTGGGTEAFF TGTGCCAGCAGCGTCTACACAGGGGGGGGGACTGAAGCTTTCTTT
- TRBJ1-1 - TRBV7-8 CASSLFFTGAEAFF TGTGCCAGCAGCTTATTTTTCACAGGCGCTGAAGCTTTCTTT
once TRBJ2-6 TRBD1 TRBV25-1 CASSSQGLTGANVLTF TGTGCCAGCAGTTCACAGGGGCTGACTGGGGCCAACGTCCTGACTTTC
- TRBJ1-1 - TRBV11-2 CASSLSQGMNTEAFF TGTGCCAGCAGCTTATCCCAGGGGATGAACACTGAAGCTTTCTTT
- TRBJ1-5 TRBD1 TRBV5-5 CASSLRDRVNQPQHF TGTGCCAGCAGCCTCCGGGACAGGGTTAATCAGCCCCAGCATTTT
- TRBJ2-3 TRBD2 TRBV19 CASSRKGGGGTDTQYF TGTGCCAGTAGCCGAAAGGGCGGGGGGGGCACAGATACGCAGTATTTT
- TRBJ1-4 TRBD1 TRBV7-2 CASSFQGGPEKLFF TGTGCCAGCAGCTTTCAGGGGGGTCCTGAAAAACTGTTTTTT
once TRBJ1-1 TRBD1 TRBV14 CASSGWTGENTEAFF TGTGCCAGCAGCGGATGGACAGGGGAGAACACTGAAGCTTTCTTT
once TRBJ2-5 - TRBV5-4 CASSFSTLETQYF TGTGCCAGCAGCTTTAGCACCTTAGAGACCCAGTACTTC
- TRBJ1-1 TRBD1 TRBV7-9 CASSSTGTGKNTEAFF TGTGCCAGCAGCTCTACGGGGACAGGGAAGAACACTGAAGCTTTCTTT
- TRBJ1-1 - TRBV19 CASSIDPGLLNTEAFF TGTGCCAGTAGTATAGATCCGGGACTCTTGAACACTGAAGCTTTCTTT
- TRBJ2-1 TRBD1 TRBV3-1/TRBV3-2 CASSPDRAYNEQFF TGTGCCAGCAGCCCGGACAGGGCCTACAATGAGCAGTTCTTC
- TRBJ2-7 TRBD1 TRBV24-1 CATRDRMSYEQYF TGTGCCACGAGGGACAGGATGTCCTACGAGCAGTACTTC
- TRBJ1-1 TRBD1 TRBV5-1 CASSPSTGGRAFF TGCGCCAGCAGCCCTTCGACAGGGGGCAGGGCTTTCTTT
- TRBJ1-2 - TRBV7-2 CASSLADSYYGYTF TGTGCCAGCAGCTTAGCTGACAGTTACTATGGCTACACCTTC
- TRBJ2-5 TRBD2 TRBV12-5 CASGLGLAEQETQYF TGTGCTAGTGGTTTGGGACTAGCGGAACAAGAGACCCAGTACTTC
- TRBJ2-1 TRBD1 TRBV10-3 CAIGQGAREQFF TGTGCCATCGGACAGGGGGCACGGGAGCAGTTCTTC